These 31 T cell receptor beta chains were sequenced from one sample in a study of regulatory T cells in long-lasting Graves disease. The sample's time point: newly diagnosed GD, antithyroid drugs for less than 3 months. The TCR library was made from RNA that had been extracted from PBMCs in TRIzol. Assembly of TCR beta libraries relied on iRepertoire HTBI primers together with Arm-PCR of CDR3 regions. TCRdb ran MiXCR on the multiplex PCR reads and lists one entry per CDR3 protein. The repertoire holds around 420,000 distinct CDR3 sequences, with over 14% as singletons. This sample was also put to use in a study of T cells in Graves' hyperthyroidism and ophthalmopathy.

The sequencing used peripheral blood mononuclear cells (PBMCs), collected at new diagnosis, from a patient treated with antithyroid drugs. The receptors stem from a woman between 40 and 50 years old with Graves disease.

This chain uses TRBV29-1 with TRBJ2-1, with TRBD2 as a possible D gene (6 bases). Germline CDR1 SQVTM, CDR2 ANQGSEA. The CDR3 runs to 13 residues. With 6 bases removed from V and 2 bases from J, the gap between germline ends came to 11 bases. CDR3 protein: CSVGGRPYNEQFF. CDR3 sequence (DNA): TGCAGCGTGGGGGGACGCCCCTACAATGAGCAGTTCTTC.

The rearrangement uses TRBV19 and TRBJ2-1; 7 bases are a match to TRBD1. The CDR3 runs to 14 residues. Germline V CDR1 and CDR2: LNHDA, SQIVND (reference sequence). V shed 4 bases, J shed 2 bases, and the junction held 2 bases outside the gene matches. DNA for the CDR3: TGTGCCAGTAGTAACAGGGGACCCTACAATGAGCAGTTCTTC. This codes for CASSNRGPYNEQFF.

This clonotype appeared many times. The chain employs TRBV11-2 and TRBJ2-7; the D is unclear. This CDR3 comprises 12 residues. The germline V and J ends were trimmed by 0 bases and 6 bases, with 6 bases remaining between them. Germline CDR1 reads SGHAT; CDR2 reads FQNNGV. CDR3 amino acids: CASSLERSEQYF. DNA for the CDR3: TGTGCCAGCAGCTTAGAACGGTCCGAGCAGTACTTC.

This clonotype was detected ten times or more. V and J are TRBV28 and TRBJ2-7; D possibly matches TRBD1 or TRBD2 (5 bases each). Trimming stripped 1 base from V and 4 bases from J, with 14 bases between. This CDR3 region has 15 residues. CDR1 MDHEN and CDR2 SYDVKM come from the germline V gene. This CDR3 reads CASSLYGGDGYEQYF. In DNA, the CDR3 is TGTGCCAGCAGTTTATATGGGGGAGACGGGTACGAGCAGTACTTC.

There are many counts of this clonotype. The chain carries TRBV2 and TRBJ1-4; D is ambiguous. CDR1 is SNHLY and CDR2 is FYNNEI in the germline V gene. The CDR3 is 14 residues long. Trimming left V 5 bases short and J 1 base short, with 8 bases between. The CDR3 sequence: CASSRDVTNEKLFF. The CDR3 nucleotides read TGTGCCAGCAGTAGAGATGTAACTAATGAAAAACTGTTTTTT.

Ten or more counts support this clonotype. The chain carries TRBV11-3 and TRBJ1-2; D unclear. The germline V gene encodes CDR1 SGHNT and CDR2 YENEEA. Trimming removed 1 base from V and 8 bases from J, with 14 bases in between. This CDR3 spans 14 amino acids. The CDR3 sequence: CASSLGTVERGYTF. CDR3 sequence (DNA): TGTGCCAGCAGCTTAGGGACCGTAGAACGCGGCTACACCTTC.

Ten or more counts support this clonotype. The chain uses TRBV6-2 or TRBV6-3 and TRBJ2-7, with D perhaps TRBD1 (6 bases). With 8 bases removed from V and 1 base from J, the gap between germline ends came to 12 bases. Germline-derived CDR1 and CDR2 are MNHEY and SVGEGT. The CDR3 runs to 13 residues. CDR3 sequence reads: CASRTASSYEQYF. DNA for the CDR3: TGTGCCAGCCGGACAGCGTCATCCTACGAGCAGTACTTC.

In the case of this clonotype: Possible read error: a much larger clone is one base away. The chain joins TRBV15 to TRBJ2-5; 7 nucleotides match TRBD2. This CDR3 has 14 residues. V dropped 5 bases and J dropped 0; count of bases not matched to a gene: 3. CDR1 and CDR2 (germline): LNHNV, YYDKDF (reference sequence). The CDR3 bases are TGTGCCACCAGCGGGGGGGTTAACCAAGAGACCCAGTACTTC. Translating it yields CATSGGVNQETQYF.

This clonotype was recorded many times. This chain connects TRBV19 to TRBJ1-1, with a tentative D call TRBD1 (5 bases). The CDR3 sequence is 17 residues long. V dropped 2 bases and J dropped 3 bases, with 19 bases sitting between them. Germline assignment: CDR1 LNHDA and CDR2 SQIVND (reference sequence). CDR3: CASSIIFGKGIDTEAFF. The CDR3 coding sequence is TGTGCCAGTAGTATAATTTTCGGTAAGGGGATTGACACTGAAGCTTTCTTT. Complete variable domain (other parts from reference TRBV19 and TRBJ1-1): DGGITQSPKYLFRKEGQNVTLSCEQNLNHDAMYWYRQDPGQGLRLIYYSQIVNDFQKGDIAEGYSVSREKKESFPLTVTSAQKNPTAFYLCASSIIFGKGIDTEAFFGQGTRLTVV.

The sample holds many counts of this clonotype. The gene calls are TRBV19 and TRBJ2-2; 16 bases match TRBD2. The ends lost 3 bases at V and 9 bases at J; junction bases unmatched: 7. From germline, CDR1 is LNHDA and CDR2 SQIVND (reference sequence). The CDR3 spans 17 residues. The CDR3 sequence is CASSIWGLAGGRRELFF. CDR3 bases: TGTGCCAGTAGTATTTGGGGACTAGCGGGAGGGCGCCGGGAGCTGTTTTTT.

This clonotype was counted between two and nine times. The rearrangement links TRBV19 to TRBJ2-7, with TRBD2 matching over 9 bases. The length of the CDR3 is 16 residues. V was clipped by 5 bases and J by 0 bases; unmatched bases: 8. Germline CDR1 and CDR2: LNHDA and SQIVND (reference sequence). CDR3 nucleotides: TGTGCCAGTAGTCCCGGGGTAGCGGGGGTCTCCTACGAGCAGTACTTC. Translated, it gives CASSPGVAGVSYEQYF.

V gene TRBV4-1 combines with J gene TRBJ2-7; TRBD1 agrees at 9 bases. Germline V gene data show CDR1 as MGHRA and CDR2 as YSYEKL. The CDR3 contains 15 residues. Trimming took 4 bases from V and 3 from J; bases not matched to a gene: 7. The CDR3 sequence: CASSPRTGEFYEQYF. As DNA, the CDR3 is TGCGCCAGCAGCCCACGGACAGGGGAGTTCTACGAGCAGTACTTC.

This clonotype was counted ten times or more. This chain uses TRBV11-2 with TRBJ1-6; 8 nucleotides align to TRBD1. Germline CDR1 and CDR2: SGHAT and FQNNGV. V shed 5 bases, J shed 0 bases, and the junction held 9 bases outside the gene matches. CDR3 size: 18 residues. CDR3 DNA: TGTGCCAGCAGCACATGGACAGGACAGGGCTCCTATAATTCACCCCTCCACTTT. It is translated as CASSTWTGQGSYNSPLHF.

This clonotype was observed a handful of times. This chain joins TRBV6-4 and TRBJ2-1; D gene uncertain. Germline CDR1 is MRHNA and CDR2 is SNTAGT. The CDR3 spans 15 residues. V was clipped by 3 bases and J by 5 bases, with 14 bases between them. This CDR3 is CASSEAPLQNNEQFF. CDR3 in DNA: TGTGCCAGCAGTGAAGCCCCCTTACAGAACAATGAGCAGTTCTTC.

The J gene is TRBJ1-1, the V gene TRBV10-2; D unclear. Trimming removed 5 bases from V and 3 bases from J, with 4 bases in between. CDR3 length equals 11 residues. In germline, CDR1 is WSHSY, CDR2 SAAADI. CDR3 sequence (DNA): TGCGCCAGCAGTCAGTACACTGAAGCTTTCTTT. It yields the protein CASSQYTEAFF.

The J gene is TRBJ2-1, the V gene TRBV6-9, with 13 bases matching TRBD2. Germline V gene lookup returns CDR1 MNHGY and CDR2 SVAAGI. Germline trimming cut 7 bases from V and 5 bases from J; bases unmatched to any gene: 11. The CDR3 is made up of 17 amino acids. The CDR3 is CASNYSVGLAGDNEQFF. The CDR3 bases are TGTGCCAGCAATTACTCTGTCGGACTAGCGGGAGACAATGAGCAGTTCTTC.

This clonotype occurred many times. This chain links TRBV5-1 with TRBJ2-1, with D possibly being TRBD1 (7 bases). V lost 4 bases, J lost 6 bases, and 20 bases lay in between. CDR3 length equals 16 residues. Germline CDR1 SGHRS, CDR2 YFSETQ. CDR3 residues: CASSLSQGGPINEQFF. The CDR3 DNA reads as TGCGCCAGCAGCCTTTCTCAGGGGGGCCCCATCAATGAGCAGTTCTTC.

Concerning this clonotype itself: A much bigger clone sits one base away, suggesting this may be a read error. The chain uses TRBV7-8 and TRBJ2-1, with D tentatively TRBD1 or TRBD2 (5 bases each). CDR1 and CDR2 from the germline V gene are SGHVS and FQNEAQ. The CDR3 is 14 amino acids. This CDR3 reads CASSSGTGNNEQCF. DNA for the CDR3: TGTGCCAGCAGCTCCGGGACGGGGAACAATGAGCAGTGCTTC. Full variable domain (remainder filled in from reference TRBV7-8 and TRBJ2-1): GAGVSQSPRYKVAKRGQDVALRCDPISGHVSLFWYQQALGQGPEFLTYFQNEAQLDKSGLPSDRFFAERPEGSVSTLKIQRTQQEDSAVYLCASSSGTGNNEQCFGPGTRLTVL.

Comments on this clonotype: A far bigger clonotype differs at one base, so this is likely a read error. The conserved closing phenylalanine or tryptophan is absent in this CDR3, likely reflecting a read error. CDR3 coding DNA: TGTGCCAGCGCCCCAATCGGGACTAGCTCCTACGAGCAGTACTTG. Amino acids: CASAPIGTSSYEQYL. The chain employs TRBV5-8 and TRBJ2-7; 8 positions agree with TRBD2. Trimming cost V 7 bases and J 0 bases; bases outside gene matches: 9. The CDR3 has 15 residues. Germline CDR1 is SGHTS and CDR2 is YDEGEE.

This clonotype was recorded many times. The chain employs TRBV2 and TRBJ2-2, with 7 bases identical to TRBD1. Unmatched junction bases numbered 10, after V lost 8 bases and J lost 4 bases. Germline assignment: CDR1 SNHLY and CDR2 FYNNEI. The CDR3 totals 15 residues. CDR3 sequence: CASVLEAGGTGELFF. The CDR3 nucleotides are TGTGCCAGCGTCCTCGAGGCAGGGGGCACCGGGGAGCTGTTTTTT.

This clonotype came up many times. The CDR3 is CASSEPLLAGQSYEQYF. CDR3 sequence (DNA): TGTGCCAGCAGTGAACCTCTTCTAGCGGGGCAGTCCTACGAGCAGTACTTC. The rearrangement links TRBV6-1 to TRBJ2-7; 9 bases are shared with TRBD2. The CDR3 is made up of 17 amino acids. Germline V gene sequence: CDR1 MNHNS, CDR2 SASEGT. The ends lost 2 bases at V and 1 base at J; junction bases unmatched: 9.

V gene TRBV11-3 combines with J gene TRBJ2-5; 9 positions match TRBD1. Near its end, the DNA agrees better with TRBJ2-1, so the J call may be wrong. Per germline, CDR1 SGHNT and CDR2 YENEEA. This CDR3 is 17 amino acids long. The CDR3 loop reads CASGTRQGGGINNEQFF. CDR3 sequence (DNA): TGTGCCAGCGGCACCAGACAGGGGGGGGGGATTAACAATGAGCAGTTCTTC.

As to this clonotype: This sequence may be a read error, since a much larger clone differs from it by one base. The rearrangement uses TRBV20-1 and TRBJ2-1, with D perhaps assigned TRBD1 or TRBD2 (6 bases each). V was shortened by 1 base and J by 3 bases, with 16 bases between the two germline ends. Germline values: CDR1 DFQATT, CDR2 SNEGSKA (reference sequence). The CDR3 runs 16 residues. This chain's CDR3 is CSARGTDGGHYNEQFF. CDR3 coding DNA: TGCAGTGCTAGAGGAACGGACGGGGGCCACTACAATGAGCAGTTCTTC.

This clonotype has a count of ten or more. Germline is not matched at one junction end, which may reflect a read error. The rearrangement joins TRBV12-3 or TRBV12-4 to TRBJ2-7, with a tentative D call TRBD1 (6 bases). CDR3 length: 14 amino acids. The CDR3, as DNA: TGTGCCAGCACTTTAGGGGGAGCCTACGGGGAGCAGTACTTC. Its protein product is CASTLGGAYGEQYF.

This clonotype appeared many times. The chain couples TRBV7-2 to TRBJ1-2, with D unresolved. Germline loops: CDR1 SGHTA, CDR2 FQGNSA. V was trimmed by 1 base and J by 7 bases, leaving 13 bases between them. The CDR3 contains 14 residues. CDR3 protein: CASSLEPGFRGYTF. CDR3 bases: TGTGCCAGCAGCTTAGAACCGGGGTTTCGTGGCTACACCTTC. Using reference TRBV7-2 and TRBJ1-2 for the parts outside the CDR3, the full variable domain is GAGVSQSPSNKVTEKGKDVELRCDPISGHTALYWYRQSLGQGLEFLIYFQGNSAPDKSGLPSDRFSAERTGGSVSTLTIQRTQQEDSAVYLCASSLEPGFRGYTFGSGTRLTVV.

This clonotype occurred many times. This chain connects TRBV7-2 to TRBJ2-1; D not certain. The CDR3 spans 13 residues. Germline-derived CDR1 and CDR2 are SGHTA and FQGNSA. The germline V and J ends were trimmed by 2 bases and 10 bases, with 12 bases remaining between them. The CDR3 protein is CASSLRGEGEQFF. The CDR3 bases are TGTGCCAGCAGCTTACGCGGCGAAGGGGAGCAGTTCTTC.

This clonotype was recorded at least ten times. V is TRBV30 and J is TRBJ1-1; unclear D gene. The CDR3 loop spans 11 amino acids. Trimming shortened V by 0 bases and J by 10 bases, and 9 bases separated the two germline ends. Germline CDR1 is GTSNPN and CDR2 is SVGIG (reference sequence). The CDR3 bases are TGTGCCTGGAGTGTACGTAGTATAGCTTTCTTT. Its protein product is CAWSVRSIAFF.

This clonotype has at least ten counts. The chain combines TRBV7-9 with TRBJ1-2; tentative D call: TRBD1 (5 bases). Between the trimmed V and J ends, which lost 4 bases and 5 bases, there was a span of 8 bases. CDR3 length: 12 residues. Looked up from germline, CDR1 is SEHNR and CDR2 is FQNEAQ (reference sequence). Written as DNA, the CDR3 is TGTGCCAGCAGCTCCGGGGCATATGGCTACACCTTC. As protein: CASSSGAYGYTF. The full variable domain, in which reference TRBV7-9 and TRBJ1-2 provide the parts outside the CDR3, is DTGVSQNPRHKITKRGQNVTFRCDPISEHNRLYWYRQTLGQGPEFLTYFQNEAQLEKSRLLSDRFSAERPKGSFSTLEIQRTEQGDSAMYLCASSSGAYGYTFGSGTRLTVV.

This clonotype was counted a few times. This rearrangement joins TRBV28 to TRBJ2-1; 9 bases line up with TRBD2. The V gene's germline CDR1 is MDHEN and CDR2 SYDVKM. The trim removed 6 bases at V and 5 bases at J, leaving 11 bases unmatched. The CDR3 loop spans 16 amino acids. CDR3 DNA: TGTGCCAGCAGCTTCATAGCGGGAGTTGAGGACAATGAGCAGTTCTTC. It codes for CASSFIAGVEDNEQFF.

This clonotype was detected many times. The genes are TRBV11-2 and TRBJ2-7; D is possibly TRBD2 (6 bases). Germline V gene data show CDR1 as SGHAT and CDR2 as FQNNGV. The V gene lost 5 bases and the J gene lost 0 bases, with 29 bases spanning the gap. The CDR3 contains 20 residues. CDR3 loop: CASSPQLGARTGANSYEQYF. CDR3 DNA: TGTGCCAGCAGCCCCCAATTAGGCGCTAGGACGGGAGCTAACTCCTACGAGCAGTACTTC. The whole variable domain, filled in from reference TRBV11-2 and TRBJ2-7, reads EAGVAQSPRYKIIEKRQSVAFWCNPISGHATLYWYQQILGQGPKLLIQFQNNGVVDDSQLPKDRFSAERLKGVDSTLKIQPAKLEDSAVYLCASSPQLGARTGANSYEQYFGPGTRLTVT.

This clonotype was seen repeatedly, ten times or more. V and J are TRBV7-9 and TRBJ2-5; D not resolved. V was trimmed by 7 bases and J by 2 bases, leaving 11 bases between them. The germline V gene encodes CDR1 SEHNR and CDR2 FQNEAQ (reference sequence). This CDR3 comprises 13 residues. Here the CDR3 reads CASTYTIQETQYF. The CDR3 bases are TGTGCCAGCACGTACACGATTCAAGAGACCCAGTACTTC. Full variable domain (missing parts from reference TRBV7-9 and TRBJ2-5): DTGVSQNPRHKITKRGQNVTFRCDPISEHNRLYWYRQTLGQGPEFLTYFQNEAQLEKSRLLSDRFSAERPKGSFSTLEIQRTEQGDSAMYLCASTYTIQETQYFGPGTRLLVL.